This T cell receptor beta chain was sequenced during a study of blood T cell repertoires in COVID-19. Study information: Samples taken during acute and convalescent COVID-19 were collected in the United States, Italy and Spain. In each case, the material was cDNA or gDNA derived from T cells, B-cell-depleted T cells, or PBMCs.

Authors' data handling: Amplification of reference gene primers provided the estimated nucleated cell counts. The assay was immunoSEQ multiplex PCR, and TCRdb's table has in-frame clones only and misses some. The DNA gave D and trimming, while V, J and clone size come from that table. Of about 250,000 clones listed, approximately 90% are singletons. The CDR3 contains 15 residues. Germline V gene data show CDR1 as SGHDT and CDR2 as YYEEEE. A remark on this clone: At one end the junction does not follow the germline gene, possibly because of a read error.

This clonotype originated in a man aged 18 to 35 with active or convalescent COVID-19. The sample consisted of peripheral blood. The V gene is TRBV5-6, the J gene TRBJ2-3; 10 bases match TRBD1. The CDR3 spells CASTLGQGRADTQYF. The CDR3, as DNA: TGTGCCAGCACCTTGGGACAGGGGCGAGCAGATACGCAGTATTTT.